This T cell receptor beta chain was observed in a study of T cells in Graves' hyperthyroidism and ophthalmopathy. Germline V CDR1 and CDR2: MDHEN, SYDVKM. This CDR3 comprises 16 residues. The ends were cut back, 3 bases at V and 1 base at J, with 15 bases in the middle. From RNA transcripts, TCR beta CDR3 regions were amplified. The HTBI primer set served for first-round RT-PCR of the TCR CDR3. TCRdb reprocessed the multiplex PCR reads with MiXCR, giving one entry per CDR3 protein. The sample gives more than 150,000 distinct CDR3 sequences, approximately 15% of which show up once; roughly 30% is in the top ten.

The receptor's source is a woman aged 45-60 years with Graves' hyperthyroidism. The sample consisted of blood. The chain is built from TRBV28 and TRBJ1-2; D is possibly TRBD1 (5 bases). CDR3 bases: TGTGCCAGCAGTTTCGGGGACGGAGGATTTAACTATGGCTACACCTTC. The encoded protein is CASSFGDGGFNYGYTF.